This T cell receptor (beta chain) was sequenced in a study of cytomegalovirus exposure and HLA in healthy donors. About the research overall: One earlier analysis, a look at 150 million to 200 million T cells, found almost 120 million unique TCR beta sequences. HLA-typed donors were the source of 80 million to 90 million unique TCRs, which an early data release held.

Overall study results and limits: Rarity marked most TCR sequences, yet some public TCRs occurred in many donors. By a later analysis, the bulk of CMV-associated TCR beta chains appeared HLA-restricted.

PCR employed 60 Vbeta and 13 Jbeta primers. Sequenced by immunoSEQ multiplex PCR; TCRdb stores in-frame clones only, minus some. The table has more than 60,000 clones, 84% seen once; the top ten hold approximately 20%. Details on this clone: Antigen unknown.

With 5 bases removed from V and 1 base from J, the gap between germline ends came to 14 bases. The V gene's germline CDR1 is SNHLY and CDR2 FYNNEI. The CDR3 is made up of 15 amino acids. The receptor comes from a man in his 70s in good health and CMV-seropositive. Sequenced input: PBMCs. The chain uses TRBV2 and TRBJ2-5; TRBD2 might be the D (5 bases). The CDR3: CASSPLVGGQETQYF. Written as DNA, the CDR3 is TGTGCCAGCAGTCCCCTAGTCGGAGGCCAAGAGACCCAGTACTTC.